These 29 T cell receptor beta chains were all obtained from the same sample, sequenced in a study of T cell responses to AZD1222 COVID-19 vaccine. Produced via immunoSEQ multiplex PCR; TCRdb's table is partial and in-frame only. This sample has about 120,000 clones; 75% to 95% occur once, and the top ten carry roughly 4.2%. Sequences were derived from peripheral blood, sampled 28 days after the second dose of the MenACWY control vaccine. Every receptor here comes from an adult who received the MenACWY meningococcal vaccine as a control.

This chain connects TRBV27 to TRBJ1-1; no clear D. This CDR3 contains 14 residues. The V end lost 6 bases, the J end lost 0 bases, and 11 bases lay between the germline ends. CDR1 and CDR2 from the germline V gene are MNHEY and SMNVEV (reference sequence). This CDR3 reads CASRRVSLNTEAFF. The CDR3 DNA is TGTGCCAGCAGACGGGTCTCCCTGAACACTGAAGCTTTCTTT.

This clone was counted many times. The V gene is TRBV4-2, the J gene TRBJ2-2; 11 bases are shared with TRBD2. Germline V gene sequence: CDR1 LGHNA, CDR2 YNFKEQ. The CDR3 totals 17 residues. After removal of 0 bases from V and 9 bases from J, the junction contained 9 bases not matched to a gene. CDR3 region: CASSQEGTSGRFRELFF. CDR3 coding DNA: TGTGCCAGCAGCCAAGAAGGGACTAGCGGAAGGTTTAGGGAGCTGTTTTTT.

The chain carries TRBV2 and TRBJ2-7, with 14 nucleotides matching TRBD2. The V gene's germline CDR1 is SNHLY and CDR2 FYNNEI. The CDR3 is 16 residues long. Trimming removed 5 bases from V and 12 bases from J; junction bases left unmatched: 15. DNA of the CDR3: TGTGCCAGCAGTTCAACAAATCCGGGACTAGCGGGAGAAGCGTACTTC. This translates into CASSSTNPGLAGEAYF.

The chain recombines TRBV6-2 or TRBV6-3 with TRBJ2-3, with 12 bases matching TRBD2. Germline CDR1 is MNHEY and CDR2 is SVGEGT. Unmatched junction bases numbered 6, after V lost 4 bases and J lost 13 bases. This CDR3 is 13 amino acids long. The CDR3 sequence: CASSLTSGSSEYF. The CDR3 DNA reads TGTGCCAGCAGTTTGACTAGCGGGAGTTCGGAGTATTTT.

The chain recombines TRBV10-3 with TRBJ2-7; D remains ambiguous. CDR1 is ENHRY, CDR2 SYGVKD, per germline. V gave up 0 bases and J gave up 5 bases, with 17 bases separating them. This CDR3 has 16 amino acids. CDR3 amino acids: CAISESRELIPHEQYF. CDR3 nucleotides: TGTGCCATCAGTGAGTCTAGGGAACTCATTCCCCACGAGCAGTACTTC.

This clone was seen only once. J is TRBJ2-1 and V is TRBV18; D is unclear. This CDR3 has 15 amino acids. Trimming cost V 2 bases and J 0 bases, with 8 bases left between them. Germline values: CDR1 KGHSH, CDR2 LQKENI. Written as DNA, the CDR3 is TGTGCCAGCTCACCAGCGGAAAGCTCCTACAATGAGCAGTTCTTC. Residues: CASSPAESSYNEQFF.

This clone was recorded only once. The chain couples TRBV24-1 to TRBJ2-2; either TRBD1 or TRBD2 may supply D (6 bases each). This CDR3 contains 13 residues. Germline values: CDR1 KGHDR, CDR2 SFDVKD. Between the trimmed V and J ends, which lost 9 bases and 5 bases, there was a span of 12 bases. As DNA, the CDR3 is TGTGCCACCCATGGGGGGCCGACCGGGGAGCTGTTTTTT. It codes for CATHGGPTGELFF.

The DNA of the CDR3 is TGTGCCAGCAGCCCAGATCCGAGCTCTGGAAACACCATATATTTT. The encoded protein is CASSPDPSSGNTIYF. The genes are TRBV11-2 and TRBJ1-3; D uncertain. The CDR3 is made up of 15 amino acids. The germline V gene encodes CDR1 SGHAT and CDR2 FQNNGV. V shed 5 bases and J shed 0 bases, with 11 bases lying between them.

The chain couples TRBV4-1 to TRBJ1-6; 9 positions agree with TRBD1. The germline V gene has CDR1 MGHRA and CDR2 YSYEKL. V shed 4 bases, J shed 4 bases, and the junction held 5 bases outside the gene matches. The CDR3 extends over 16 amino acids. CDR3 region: CASSRQTGGYNSPLHF. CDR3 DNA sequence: TGCGCCAGCAGCCGCCAGACAGGGGGGTATAATTCACCCCTCCACTTT.

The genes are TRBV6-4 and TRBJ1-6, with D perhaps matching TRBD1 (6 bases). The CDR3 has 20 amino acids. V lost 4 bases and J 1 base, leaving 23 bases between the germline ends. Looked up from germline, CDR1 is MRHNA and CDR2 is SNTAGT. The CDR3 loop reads CASSVAEGDVKQSYNSPLHF. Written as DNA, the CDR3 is TGTGCCAGCAGTGTCGCGGAGGGGGACGTGAAACAATCCTATAATTCACCCCTCCACTTT.

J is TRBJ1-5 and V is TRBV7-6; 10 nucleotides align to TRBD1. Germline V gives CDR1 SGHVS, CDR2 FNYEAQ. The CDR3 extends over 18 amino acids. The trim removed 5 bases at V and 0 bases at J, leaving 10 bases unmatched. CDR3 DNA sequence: TGTGCCAGCAGCCCCCGTTCCGGGACAGGGGATAGCAATCAGCCCCAGCATTTT. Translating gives CASSPRSGTGDSNQPQHF.

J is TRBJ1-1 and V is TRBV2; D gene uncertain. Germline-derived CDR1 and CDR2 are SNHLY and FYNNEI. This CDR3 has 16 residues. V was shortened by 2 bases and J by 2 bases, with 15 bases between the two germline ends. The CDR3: CASSERADSSNTEAFF. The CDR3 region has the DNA TGTGCCAGCAGTGAAAGGGCAGATTCATCCAACACTGAAGCTTTCTTT.

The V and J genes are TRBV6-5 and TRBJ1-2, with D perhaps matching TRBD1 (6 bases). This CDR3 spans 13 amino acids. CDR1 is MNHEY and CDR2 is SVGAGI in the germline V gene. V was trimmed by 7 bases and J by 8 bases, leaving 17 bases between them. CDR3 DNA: TGTGCCAGCAACCCAACCGGGACACGAGGCTACACCTTC. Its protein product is CASNPTGTRGYTF.

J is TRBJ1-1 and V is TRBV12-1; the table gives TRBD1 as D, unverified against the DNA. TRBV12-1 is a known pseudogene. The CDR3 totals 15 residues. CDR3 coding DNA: TGTGCCAGCAGCTTTGCCCTCGAGGGGGACACTGAAGCTTTCTTT. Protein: CASSFALEGDTEAFF.

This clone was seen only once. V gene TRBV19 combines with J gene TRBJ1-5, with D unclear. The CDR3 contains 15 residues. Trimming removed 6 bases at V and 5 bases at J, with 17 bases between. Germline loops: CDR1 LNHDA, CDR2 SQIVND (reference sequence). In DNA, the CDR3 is TGTGCCAGTAGGTTGGGCCAGCGACCCCATCAGCCCCAGCATTTT. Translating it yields CASRLGQRPHQPQHF. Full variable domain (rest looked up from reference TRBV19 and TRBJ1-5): DGGITQSPKYLFRKEGQNVTLSCEQNLNHDAMYWYRQDPGQGLRLIYYSQIVNDFQKGDIAEGYSVSREKKESFPLTVTSAQKNPTAFYLCASRLGQRPHQPQHFGDGTRLSIL.

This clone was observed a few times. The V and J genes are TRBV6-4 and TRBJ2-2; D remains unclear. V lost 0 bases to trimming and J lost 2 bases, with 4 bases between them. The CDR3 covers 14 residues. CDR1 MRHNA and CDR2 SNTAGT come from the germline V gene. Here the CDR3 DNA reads TGTGCCAGCAGTGACTCGACTAACACCGGGGAGCTGTTTTTT. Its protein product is CASSDSTNTGELFF.

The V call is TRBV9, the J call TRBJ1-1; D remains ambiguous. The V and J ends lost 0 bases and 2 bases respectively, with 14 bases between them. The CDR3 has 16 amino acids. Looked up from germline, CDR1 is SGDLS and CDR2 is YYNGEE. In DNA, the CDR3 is TGTGCCAGCAGCGTAGCGAGTTCAAACGAAAACACTGAAGCTTTCTTT. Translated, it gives CASSVASSNENTEAFF.

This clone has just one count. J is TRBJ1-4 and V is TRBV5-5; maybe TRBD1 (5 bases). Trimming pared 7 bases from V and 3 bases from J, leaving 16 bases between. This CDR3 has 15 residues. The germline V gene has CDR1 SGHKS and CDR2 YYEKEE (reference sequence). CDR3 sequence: CASGPGGASNEKLFF. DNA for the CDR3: TGTGCCAGCGGGCCGGGAGGGGCATCTAATGAAAAACTGTTTTTT.

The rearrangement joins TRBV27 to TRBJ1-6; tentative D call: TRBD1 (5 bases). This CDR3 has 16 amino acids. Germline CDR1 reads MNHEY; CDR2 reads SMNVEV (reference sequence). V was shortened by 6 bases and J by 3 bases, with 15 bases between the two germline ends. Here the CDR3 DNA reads TGTGCCAGCAGCATAACCGACAGACTCTATAATTCACCCCTCCACTTT. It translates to CASSITDRLYNSPLHF.

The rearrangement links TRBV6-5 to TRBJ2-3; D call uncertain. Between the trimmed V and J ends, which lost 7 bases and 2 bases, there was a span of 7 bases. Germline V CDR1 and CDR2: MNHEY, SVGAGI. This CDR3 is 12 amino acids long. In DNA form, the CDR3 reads TGTGCCAGCAAAGGCCCCACAGATACGCAGTATTTT. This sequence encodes CASKGPTDTQYF.

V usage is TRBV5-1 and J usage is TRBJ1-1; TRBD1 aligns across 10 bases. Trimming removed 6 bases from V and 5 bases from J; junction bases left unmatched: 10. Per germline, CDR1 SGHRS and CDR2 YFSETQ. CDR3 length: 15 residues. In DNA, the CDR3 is TGCGCCAGCAACAAAGGAGACAGGGGGCTTACTGAAGCTTTCTTT. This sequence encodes CASNKGDRGLTEAFF.

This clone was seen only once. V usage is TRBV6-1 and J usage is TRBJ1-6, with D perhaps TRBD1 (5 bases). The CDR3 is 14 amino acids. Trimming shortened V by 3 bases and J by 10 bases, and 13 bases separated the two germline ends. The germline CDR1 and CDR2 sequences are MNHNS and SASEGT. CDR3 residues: CASSDQGRGSPLHF. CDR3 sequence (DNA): TGTGCCAGCAGTGACCAGGGACGGGGATCACCCCTCCACTTT.

As DNA, the CDR3 is TGCAGTGCTCGTGGCGGGGGCTGGTACGACACTGAAGCTTTCTTT. Translated: CSARGGGWYDTEAFF. This chain uses TRBV20-1 with TRBJ1-1; possibly TRBD1 for D (6 bases). This CDR3 contains 15 residues. Germline assignment: CDR1 DFQATT and CDR2 SNEGSKA (reference sequence). Trimming shortened V by 5 bases and J by 3 bases, and 19 bases separated the two germline ends.

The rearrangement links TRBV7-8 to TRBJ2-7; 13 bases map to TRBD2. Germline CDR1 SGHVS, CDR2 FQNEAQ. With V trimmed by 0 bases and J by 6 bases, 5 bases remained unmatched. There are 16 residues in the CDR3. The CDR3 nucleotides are TGTGCCAGCAGCTTAGCCCCACTAGCGGGGGGGCCCGAGCAGTACGTC. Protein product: CASSLAPLAGGPEQYV.

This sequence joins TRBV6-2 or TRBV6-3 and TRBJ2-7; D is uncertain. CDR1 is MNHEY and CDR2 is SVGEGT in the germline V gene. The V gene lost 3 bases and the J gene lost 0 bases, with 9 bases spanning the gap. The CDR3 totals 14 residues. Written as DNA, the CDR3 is TGTGCCAGCAGTTATTCGGTCCTCTCCTACGAGCAGTACTTC. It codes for CASSYSVLSYEQYF.

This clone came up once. The chain's CDR3 is CASSELGGGHTEAFF. The CDR3 DNA follows: TGCGCCAGCAGTGAGTTAGGTGGGGGTCACACTGAAGCTTTCTTT. The chain is built from TRBV10-2 and TRBJ1-1; possibly TRBD1 for D (5 bases). Germline CDR1 WSHSY, CDR2 SAAADI. V dropped 1 base and J dropped 3 bases, with 12 bases sitting between them. CDR3 length: 15 residues.

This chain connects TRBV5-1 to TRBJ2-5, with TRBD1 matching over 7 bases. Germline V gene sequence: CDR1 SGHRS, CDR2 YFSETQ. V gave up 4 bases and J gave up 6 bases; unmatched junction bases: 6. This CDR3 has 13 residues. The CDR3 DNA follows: TGCGCCAGCAGCGGGGACAGAAGGAAGACCCAGTACTTC. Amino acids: CASSGDRRKTQYF.

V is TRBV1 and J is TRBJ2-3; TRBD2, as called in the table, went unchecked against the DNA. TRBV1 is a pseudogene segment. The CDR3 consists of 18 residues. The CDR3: CTSSLIAGGYSRTDTQYF. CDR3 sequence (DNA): TGCACCAGCAGCCTAATAGCGGGAGGGTATTCTCGCACAGATACGCAGTATTTT.

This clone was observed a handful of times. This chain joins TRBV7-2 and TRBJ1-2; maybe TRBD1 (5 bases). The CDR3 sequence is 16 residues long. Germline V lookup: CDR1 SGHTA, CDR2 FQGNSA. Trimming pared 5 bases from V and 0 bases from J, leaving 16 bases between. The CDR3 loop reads CASSLGGAFANYGYTF. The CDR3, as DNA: TGTGCCAGCAGCCTAGGAGGGGCGTTCGCTAACTATGGCTACACCTTC.